This T cell receptor beta chain was captured by sequencing in a study of post-analysis software for immune sequencing data. Study as a whole: The courses of disease that were included comprised relapsing-remitting, secondary progressive and progressive-relapsing multiple sclerosis. Regarding the study as a whole: Five TRBV segments, TRBV5-6, TRBV5-1 and TRBV20-1 among them, were found more frequent in patients than controls. Significantly decreased normalized Chao1 diversity was recorded for multiple sclerosis patients relative to controls.

CDR3 length: 13 amino acids. CDR1 is DFQATT, CDR2 SNEGSKA, per germline (reference sequence). V gave up 2 bases and J gave up 8 bases, with 12 bases separating them. As regards this clonotype: The antigen remains undetermined.

Included in the TCR beta cDNA libraries were unique molecular identifiers. There were about 1 to 10 million T cells, and about 540,000 cDNA molecules came from them. Each CDR3 protein is one row after TCRdb ran MiXCR on the PCR reads. The sample comprises roughly 800,000 distinct CDR3 sequences, 53% of which are singletons, and approximately 4.5% rests with the top ten. The V and J genes are TRBV20-1 and TRBJ1-4; perhaps TRBD1 as D (6 bases). The clonotype was recovered from a girl between 10 and 17 years old with multiple sclerosis. What was sequenced was blood. The CDR3 DNA reads as TGCAGTGCTAGAAACAGGGATGGCGAAAAACTGTTTTTT. It specifies CSARNRDGEKLFF.